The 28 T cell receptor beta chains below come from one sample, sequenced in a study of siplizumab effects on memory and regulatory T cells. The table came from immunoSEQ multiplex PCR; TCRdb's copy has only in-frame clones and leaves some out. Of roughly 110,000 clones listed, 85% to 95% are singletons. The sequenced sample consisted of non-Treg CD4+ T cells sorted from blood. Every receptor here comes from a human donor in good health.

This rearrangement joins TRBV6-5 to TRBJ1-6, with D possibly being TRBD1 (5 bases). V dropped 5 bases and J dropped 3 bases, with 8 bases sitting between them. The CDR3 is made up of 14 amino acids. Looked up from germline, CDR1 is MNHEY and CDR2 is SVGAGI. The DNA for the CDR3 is TGTGCCAGCAGTCGGGACGGCTATAATTCACCCCTCCACTTT. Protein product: CASSRDGYNSPLHF.

CDR3 DNA: TGTGCCAGCAGTCAACAGGAGAACACTGAAGCTTTCTTT. It translates to CASSQQENTEAFF. This rearrangement joins TRBV7-6 to TRBJ1-1; D possibly corresponds to TRBD1 (5 bases). The CDR3 covers 13 residues. Germline values: CDR1 SGHVS, CDR2 FNYEAQ. Trimming took off 6 bases at V and 1 base at J, with 9 bases between the two ends.

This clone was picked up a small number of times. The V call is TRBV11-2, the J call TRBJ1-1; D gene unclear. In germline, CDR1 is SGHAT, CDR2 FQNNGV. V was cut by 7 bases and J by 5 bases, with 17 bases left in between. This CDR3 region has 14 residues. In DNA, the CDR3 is TGTGCCAGCATCCTGTCGTGGGGTGGGACTGAAGCTTTCTTT. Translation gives CASILSWGGTEAFF.

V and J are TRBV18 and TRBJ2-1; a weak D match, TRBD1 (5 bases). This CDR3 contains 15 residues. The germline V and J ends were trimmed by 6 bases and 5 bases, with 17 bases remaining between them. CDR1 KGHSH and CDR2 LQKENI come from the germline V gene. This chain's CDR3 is CASSPQGPDNNEQFF. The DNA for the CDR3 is TGTGCCAGCTCGCCTCAGGGTCCAGATAACAATGAGCAGTTCTTC. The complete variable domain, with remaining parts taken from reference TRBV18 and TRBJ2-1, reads NAGVMQNPRHLVRRRGQEARLRCSPMKGHSHVYWYRQLPEEGLKFMVYLQKENIIDESGMPKERFSAEFPKEGPSILRIQQVVRGDSAAYFCASSPQGPDNNEQFFGPGTRLTVL.

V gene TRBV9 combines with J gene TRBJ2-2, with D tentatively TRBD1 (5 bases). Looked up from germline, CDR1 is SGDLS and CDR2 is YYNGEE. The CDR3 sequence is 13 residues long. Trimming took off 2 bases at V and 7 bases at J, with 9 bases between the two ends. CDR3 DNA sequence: TGTGCCAGCAGCGTTTTAGGGGACGGGGAGCTGTTTTTT. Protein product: CASSVLGDGELFF.

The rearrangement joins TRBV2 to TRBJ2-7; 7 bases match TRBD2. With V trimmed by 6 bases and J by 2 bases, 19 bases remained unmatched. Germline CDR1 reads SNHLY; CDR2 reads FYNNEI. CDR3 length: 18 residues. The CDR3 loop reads CASRIRDYTSSPTYEQYF. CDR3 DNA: TGTGCCAGCAGGATACGGGACTACACTTCGAGCCCGACCTACGAGCAGTACTTC. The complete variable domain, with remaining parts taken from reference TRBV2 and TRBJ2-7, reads EPEVTQTPSHQVTQMGQEVILRCVPISNHLYFYWYRQILGQKVEFLVSFYNNEISEKSEIFDDQFSVERPDGSNFTLKIRSTKLEDSAMYFCASRIRDYTSSPTYEQYFGPGTRLTVT.

CDR3 in DNA: TGTGCCAGCAGCGCCCCGGTCCGGGGTCCCCAAGAGACCCAGTACTTC. Translation gives CASSAPVRGPQETQYF. The chain recombines TRBV9 with TRBJ2-5, with TRBD2 as a possible D gene (5 bases). The CDR3 has 16 residues. Germline V gene sequence: CDR1 SGDLS, CDR2 YYNGEE. V shed 3 bases and J shed 1 base, with 16 bases lying between them.

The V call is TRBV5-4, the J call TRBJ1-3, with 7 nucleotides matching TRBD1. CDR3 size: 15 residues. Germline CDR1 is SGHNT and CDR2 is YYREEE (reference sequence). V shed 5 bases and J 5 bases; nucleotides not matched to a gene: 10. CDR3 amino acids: CASSVTGINRNTIYF. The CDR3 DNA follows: TGTGCCAGCAGTGTGACAGGGATTAATAGAAACACCATATATTTT.

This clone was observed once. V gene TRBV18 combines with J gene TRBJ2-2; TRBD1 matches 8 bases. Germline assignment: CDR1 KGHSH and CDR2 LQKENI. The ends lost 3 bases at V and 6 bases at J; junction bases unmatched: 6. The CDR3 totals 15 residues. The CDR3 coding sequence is TGTGCCAGCTCACCTCGGACAGGGAAGGCCGGGGAGCTGTTTTTT. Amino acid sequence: CASSPRTGKAGELFF.

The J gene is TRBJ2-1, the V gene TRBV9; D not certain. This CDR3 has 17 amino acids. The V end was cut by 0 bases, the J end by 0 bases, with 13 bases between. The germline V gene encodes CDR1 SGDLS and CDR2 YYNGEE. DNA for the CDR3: TGTGCCAGCAGCGTAGCTGGCTACCCGAGCTCCTACAATGAGCAGTTCTTC. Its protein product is CASSVAGYPSSYNEQFF.

The CDR3 nucleotides read TGTGCCAGCAGTGGAACAGGGTGGCAAAAACTGTTTTTT. Amino acids: CASSGTGWQKLFF. J is TRBJ1-4 and V is TRBV27; the D gene is possibly TRBD1 (6 bases). The CDR3 consists of 13 residues. Germline V lookup: CDR1 MNHEY, CDR2 SMNVEV (reference sequence). With 5 bases removed from V and 9 bases from J, the gap between germline ends came to 13 bases.

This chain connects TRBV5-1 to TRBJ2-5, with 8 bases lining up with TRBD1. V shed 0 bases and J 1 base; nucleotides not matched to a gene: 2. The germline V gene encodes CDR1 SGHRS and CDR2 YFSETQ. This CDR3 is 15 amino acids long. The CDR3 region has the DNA TGCGCCAGCAGCTTGGGGGGGACAGGCCAAGAGACCCAGTACTTC. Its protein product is CASSLGGTGQETQYF.

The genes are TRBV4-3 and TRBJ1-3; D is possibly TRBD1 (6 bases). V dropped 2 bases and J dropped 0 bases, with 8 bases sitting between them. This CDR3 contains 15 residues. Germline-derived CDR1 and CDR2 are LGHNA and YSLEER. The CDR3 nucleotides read TGCGCCAGCAGCCAAACACAGGGCTCTGGAAACACCATATATTTT. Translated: CASSQTQGSGNTIYF.

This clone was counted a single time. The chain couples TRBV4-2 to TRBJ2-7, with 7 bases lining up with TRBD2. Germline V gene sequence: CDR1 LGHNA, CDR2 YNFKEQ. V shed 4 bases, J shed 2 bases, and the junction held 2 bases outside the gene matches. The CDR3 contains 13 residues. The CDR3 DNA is TGTGCCAGCAGCCTCAGCGGGGCCTACGAGCAGTACTTC. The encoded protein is CASSLSGAYEQYF.

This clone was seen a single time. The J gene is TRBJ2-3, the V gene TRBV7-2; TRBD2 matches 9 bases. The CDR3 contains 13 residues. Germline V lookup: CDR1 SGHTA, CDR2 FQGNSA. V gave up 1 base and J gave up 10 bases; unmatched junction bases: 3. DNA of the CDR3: TGTGCCAGCAGCTTAGAGCGGGGGGCCTCGCAGTATTTT. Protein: CASSLERGASQYF.

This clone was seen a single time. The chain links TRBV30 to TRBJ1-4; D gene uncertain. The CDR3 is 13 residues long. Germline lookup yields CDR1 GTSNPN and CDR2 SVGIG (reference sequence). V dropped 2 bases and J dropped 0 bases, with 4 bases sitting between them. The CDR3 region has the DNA TGTGCCTGGAGTAGGGCAACTAATGAAAAACTGTTTTTT. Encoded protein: CAWSRATNEKLFF.

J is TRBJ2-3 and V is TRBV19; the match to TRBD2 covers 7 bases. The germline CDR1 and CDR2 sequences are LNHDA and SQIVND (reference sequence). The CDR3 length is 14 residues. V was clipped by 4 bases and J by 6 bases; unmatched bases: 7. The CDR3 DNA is TGTGCCAGTAGTACGGGCGGGGGTGTCGATACGCAGTATTTT. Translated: CASSTGGGVDTQYF.

CDR3 in amino acids: CASISRGMNTEAFF. The DNA of the CDR3 is TGTGCCAGCATCTCACGGGGGATGAACACTGAAGCTTTCTTT. This rearrangement joins TRBV5-4 to TRBJ1-1, with D tentatively TRBD1 (5 bases). CDR1 is SGHNT and CDR2 is YYREEE in the germline V gene (reference sequence). CDR3 length: 14 residues. V was pared by 6 bases and J by 0 bases, with 12 bases between.

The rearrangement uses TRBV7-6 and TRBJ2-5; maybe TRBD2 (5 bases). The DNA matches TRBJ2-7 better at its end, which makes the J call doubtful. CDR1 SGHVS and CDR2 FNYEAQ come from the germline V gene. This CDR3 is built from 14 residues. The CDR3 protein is CASSPGGSSYEQYF. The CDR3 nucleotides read TGTGCCAGCAGCCCCGGTGGGAGCTCCTACGAGCAGTACTTC.

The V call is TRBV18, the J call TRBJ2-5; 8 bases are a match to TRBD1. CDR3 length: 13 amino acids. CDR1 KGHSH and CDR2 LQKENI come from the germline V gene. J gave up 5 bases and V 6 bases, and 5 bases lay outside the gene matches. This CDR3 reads CASSTDRVETQYF. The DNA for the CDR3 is TGTGCCAGCTCGACGGACAGGGTTGAGACCCAGTACTTC.

The CDR3 loop is CASSQEPDYEQYF. In DNA form, the CDR3 reads TGCGCCAGCAGCCAAGAACCCGACTACGAGCAGTACTTC. The chain couples TRBV4-1 to TRBJ2-7; D uncertain. The germline V gene has CDR1 MGHRA and CDR2 YSYEKL. Trimming took off 0 bases at V and 3 bases at J, with 6 bases between the two ends. This CDR3 is 13 amino acids long.

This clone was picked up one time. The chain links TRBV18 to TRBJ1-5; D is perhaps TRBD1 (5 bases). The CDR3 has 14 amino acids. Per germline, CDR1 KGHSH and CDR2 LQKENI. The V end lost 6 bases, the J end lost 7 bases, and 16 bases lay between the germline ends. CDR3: CASSSREGGQPQHF. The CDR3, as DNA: TGTGCCAGCTCTTCCAGGGAAGGAGGGCAGCCCCAGCATTTT.

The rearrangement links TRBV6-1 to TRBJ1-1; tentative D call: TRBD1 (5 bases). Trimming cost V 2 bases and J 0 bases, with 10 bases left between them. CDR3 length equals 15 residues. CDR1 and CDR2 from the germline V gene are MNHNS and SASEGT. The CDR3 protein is CASSEMGGLNTEAFF. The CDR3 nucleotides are TGTGCCAGCAGTGAAATGGGGGGACTGAACACTGAAGCTTTCTTT.

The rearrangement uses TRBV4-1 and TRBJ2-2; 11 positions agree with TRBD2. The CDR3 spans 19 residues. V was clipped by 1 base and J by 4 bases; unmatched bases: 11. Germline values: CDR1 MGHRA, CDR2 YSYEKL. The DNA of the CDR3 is TGCGCCAGCAGCCAAGGTTCGTCCGTCCTAGCGGGGGGCACCGGGGAGCTGTTTTTT. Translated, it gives CASSQGSSVLAGGTGELFF.

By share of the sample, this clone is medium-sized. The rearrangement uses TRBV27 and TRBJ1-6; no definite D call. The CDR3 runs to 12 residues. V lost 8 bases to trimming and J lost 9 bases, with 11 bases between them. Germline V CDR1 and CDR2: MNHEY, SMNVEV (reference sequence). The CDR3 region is CASALAFSPLHF. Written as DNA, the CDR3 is TGTGCCAGCGCCCTGGCGTTTTCACCCCTCCACTTT.

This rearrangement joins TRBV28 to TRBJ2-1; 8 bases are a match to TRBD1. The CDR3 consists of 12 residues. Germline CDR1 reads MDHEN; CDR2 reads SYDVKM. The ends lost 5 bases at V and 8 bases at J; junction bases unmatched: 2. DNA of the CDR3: TGTGCCAGCAGTACGACAGGGGATGAGCAGTTCTTC. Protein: CASSTTGDEQFF.

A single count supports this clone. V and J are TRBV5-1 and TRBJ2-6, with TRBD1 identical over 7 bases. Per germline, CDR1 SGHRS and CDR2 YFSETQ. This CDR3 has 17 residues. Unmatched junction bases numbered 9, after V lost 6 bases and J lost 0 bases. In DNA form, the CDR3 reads TGCGCCAGCACATTAGACAGGGCCTTCTCTGGGGCCAACGTCCTGACTTTC. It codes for CASTLDRAFSGANVLTF.

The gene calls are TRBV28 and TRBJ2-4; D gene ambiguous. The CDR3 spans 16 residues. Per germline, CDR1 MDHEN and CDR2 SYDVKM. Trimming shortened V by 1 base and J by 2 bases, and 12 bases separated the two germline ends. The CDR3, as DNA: TGTGCCAGCAGTTTATCTGGGTTGGGAACCAAAAACATTCAGTACTTC. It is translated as CASSLSGLGTKNIQYF.